This T cell receptor (beta chain) stems from a study of blood T cell repertoires in COVID-19. Study context: COVID-19 samples, acute and convalescent, were from the United States, Italy and Spain. From T cells, B-cell-depleted T cells, or PBMCs came the material, which was cDNA or gDNA.

Germline CDR1 and CDR2: LGHDT and YNNKEL (reference sequence). Trimming at V came to 2 bases and at J to 1 base, leaving 11 bases not matched to a gene. The CDR3 length is 18 residues. Data came from immunoSEQ multiplex PCR; TCRdb stores just in-frame clones and leaves some out. Of approximately 470,000 clones detected, approximately 86% appear once; the ten largest clones hold roughly 0.72%. The study drew participants aged roughly 18 to 89 years from some 24 US areas. Researchers sorted participants into cohorts using their self-reported clinical history. Input material: PBMCs or T cells enriched from blood (not recorded which). The chain carries TRBV3-1 (or the pseudogene TRBV3-2) and TRBJ2-4; TRBD2 matches at 7 bases. This receptor was obtained from a woman aged 18-29 years who had recovered from COVID-19. CDR3 region: CASSQLGGTLKAKNIQYF. DNA for the CDR3: TGTGCCAGCAGCCAATTGGGGGGGACTTTAAAGGCCAAAAACATTCAGTACTTC.